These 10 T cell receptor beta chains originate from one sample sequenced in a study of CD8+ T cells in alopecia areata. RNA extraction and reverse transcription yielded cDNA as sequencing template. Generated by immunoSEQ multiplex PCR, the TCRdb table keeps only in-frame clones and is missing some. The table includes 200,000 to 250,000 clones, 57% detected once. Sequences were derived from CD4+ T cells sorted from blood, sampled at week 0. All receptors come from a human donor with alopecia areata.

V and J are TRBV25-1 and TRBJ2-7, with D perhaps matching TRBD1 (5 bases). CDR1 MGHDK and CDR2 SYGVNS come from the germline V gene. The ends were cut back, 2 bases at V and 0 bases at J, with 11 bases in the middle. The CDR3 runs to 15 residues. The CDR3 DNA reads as TGTGCCAGCAGTGAAGGGGCAGGAAGCTCCTACGAGCAGTACTTC. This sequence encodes CASSEGAGSSYEQYF.

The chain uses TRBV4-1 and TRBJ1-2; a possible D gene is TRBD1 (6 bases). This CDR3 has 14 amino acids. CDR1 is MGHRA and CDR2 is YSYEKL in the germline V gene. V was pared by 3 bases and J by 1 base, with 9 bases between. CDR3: CASSQRTDNYGYTF. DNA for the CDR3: TGCGCCAGCAGCCAGCGGACAGATAACTATGGCTACACCTTC.

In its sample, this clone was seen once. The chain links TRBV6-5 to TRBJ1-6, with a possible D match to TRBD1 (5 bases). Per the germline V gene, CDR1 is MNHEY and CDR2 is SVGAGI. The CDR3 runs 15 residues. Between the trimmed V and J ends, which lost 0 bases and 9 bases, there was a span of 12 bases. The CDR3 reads CASSYSGTLGSPLHF. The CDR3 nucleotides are TGTGCCAGCAGTTACTCCGGGACCCTGGGTTCACCCCTCCACTTT.

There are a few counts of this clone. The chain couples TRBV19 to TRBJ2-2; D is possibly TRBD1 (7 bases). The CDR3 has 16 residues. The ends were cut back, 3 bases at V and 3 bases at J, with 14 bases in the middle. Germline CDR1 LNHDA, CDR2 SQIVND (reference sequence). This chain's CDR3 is CASSINQGGYTGELFF. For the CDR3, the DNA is TGTGCCAGTAGTATTAATCAGGGGGGATACACCGGGGAGCTGTTTTTT.

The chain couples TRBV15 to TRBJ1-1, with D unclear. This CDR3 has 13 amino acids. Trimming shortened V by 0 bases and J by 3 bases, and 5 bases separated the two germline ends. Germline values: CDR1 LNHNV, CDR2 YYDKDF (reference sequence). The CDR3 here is CATSRDSYTEAFF. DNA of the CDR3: TGTGCCACCAGCAGAGATTCGTACACTGAAGCTTTCTTT.

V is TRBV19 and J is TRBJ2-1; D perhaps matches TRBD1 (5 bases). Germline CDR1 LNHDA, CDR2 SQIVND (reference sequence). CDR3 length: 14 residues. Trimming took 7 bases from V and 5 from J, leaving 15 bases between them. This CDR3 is CASKRQSSNNEQFF. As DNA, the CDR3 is TGTGCCAGTAAGAGACAGTCGAGCAACAATGAGCAGTTCTTC. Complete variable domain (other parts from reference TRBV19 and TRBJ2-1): DGGITQSPKYLFRKEGQNVTLSCEQNLNHDAMYWYRQDPGQGLRLIYYSQIVNDFQKGDIAEGYSVSREKKESFPLTVTSAQKNPTAFYLCASKRQSSNNEQFFGPGTRLTVL.

Here the CDR3 DNA reads TGTGCCAGCATGGCGGGAACCTACAATGAGCAGTTCTTC. It translates to CASMAGTYNEQFF. This chain connects TRBV2 to TRBJ2-1, with D perhaps matching TRBD2 (6 bases). The germline gives CDR1 SNHLY, CDR2 FYNNEI. V dropped 7 bases and J dropped 2 bases, with 9 bases sitting between them. The CDR3 sequence is 13 residues long.

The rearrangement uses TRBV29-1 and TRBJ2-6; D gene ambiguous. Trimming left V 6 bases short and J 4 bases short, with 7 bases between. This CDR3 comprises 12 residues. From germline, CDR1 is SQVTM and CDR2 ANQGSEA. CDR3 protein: CSVGSGANVLTF. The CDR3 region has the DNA TGCAGCGTGGGCTCCGGGGCCAACGTCCTGACTTTC.

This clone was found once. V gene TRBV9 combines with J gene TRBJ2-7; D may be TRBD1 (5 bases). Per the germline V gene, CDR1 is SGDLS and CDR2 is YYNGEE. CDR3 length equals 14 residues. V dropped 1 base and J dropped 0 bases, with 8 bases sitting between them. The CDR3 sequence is CASSVQGDSYEQYF. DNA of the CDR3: TGTGCCAGCAGCGTACAAGGGGACTCCTACGAGCAGTACTTC.

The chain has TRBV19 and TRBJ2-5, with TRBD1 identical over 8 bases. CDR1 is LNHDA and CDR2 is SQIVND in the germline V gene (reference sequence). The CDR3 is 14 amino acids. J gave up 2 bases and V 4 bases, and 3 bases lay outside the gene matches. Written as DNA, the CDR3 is TGTGCCAGTAGTAGACAGGGGTGGCAAGAGACCCAGTACTTC. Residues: CASSRQGWQETQYF.